The clone carrying this TCR beta chain was observed a handful of times. PCR was performed a second time for roughly 7 to 11 cycles using a sample-barcoded 5' primer and a J-beta primer mix. TCRdb passed the 5' RACE reads through MiXCR, listing each CDR3 protein once. The sample has around 970,000 distinct CDR3 sequences; 51% are singletons. This record belongs to a study of blood T cells in healthy people across ages. Researchers collected approximately 9.9 milliliters of peripheral blood from every single donor. Isolation per sample recovered at least 6 million PBMCs. This CDR3 is built from 14 residues. Germline lookup yields CDR1 MDHEN and CDR2 SYDVKM. The germline V and J ends were trimmed by 5 bases and 3 bases, with 14 bases remaining between them.

This rearrangement joins TRBV28 to TRBJ2-7, with D unresolved. This sequence was found in an older woman in good health. Sequenced material: blood. The CDR3 protein is CASSPGGELYEQYF. CDR3 sequence (DNA): TGTGCCAGCAGTCCCGGCGGTGAGCTCTACGAGCAGTACTTC.